These 5 T cell receptor beta chains share one sample of origin, sequenced in a study of T-cell reconstitution after alpha-beta-depleted transplantation in children. Library preparation (for TCRbeta) was performed with unique molecular identifiers. TCRdb re-analysed the PCR reads in MiXCR, keeping a single row per CDR3 protein. This table has some 500,000 distinct CDR3 sequences, 18% appearing once. The material sequenced was PBMCs from the stem cell graft donor, taken from the stem cell graft. These receptor sequences come from a human donor who donated a stem cell graft to a child with acute lymphoblastic leukemia.

The V and J genes are TRBV12-3 or TRBV12-4 and TRBJ2-3; D may be TRBD2 (6 bases). V dropped 4 bases and J dropped 0 bases, with 26 bases sitting between them. The CDR3 extends over 20 amino acids. DNA for the CDR3: TGTGCCAGCAGTTCGCCCCAGACTAGTAACTGGGGCCCTAGCACAGATACGCAGTATTTT. This codes for CASSSPQTSNWGPSTDTQYF.

This clonotype has a handful of counts. The chain has TRBV2 and TRBJ1-2; maybe TRBD1 (6 bases). The CDR3 loop spans 12 amino acids. V was shortened by 2 bases and J by 8 bases, with 9 bases between the two germline ends. Germline CDR1 and CDR2: SNHLY and FYNNEI. The CDR3 DNA reads TGTGCCAGCAGTGAAAGGGGGGAGGGCTACACCTTC. Residues: CASSERGEGYTF.

The chain is built from TRBV12-3 or TRBV12-4 and TRBJ2-3, with 8 bases fitting TRBD2. The trim removed 5 bases at V and 6 bases at J, leaving 13 bases unmatched. The CDR3 length is 16 residues. The chain's CDR3 is CASSGGLVISSDTQYF. In nucleotides, the CDR3 is TGTGCCAGCAGTGGGGGACTAGTGATATCGTCCGATACGCAGTATTTT.

This clonotype came up a few times. The rearrangement links TRBV3-1 to TRBJ2-2; 10 bases are shared with TRBD2. The length of the CDR3 is 16 residues. The germline CDR1 and CDR2 sequences are LGHDT and YNNKEL (reference sequence). V lost 4 bases to trimming and J lost 4 bases; unmatched junction nucleotides: 6. CDR3 in DNA: TGTGCCAGCAGCCCGCGGACTAGCGGCCTCACCGGGGAGCTGTTTTTT. Its translation: CASSPRTSGLTGELFF.

The V call is TRBV21-1, the J call TRBJ1-1. TRBV21-1 is designated a pseudogene. The CDR3 length is 14 residues. The CDR3 DNA reads TGTGCCAGCAGCAAAGGGCAAAGATCCACTGAAGCTTTCTTT. Protein: CASSKGQRSTEAFF.